This T cell receptor beta chain was retrieved from a study of OX40 agonist ivuxolimab in advanced cancers. Overall study context: Allowance was made for prior anti-PD-1, anti-PD-L1 or anti-CTLA-4 therapy, and approximately 40% had some.

The table came from immunoSEQ multiplex PCR; TCRdb's copy has only in-frame clones and leaves some out. This repertoire shows more than 100,000 clones, around 93% found once; its top ten account for over 0.15%. A history of autoimmune disease or systemic immunosuppression excluded patients. A remark on this clone: The antigen is unknown.

Study outcomes and limitations: There was clonal expansion of CD4+ and CD8+ blood T cells by week 6 at 0.1 to 3.0 mg/kg.

Germline-derived CDR1 and CDR2 are SGDLS and YYNGEE. This CDR3 is built from 16 residues. Unmatched junction bases numbered 4, after V lost 2 bases and J lost 8 bases. The J gene is TRBJ2-1, the V gene TRBV9, with 16 bases that match TRBD2. This TCR came from an adult with an advanced solid tumor such as melanoma, head and neck, liver or kidney cancer. The sample was CD4+ or CD8+ T cells sorted from blood, taken in a trial of the OX40 agonist ivuxolimab. CDR3 sequence: CASSVGLAGGPDEQFF. As DNA, the CDR3 is TGTGCCAGCAGCGTGGGACTAGCGGGGGGGCCAGATGAGCAGTTCTTC. The full variable domain, its missing parts supplied by reference TRBV9 and TRBJ2-1, is DSGVTQTPKHLITATGQRVTLRCSPRSGDLSVYWYQQSLDQGLQFLIQYYNGEERAKGNILERFSAQQFPDLHSELNLSSLELGDSALYFCASSVGLAGGPDEQFFGPGTRLTVL.